This TCR beta chain was recovered during a study of control samples from healthy donors and cancer patients. The CDR3 consists of 13 residues. The V gene's germline CDR1 is MNHEY and CDR2 SVGAGI. Deletions cut 6 bases from V and 2 bases from J, with 8 bases between. Sequencing used immunoSEQ multiplex PCR; TCRdb keeps in-frame clones, though not all of them. In the table there are approximately 130,000 clones, around 87% of which are singletons. This clone was counted a single time. The sequence was obtained from a man aged 55 to 70 in good health. This sequence joins TRBV6-5 and TRBJ2-1; weak D call: TRBD2 (6 bases). Sequencing was carried out using blood. The CDR3 nucleotides read TGTGCCAGCAGCCGGGGGACCTACAATGAGCAGTTCTTC. Encoded protein: CASSRGTYNEQFF.